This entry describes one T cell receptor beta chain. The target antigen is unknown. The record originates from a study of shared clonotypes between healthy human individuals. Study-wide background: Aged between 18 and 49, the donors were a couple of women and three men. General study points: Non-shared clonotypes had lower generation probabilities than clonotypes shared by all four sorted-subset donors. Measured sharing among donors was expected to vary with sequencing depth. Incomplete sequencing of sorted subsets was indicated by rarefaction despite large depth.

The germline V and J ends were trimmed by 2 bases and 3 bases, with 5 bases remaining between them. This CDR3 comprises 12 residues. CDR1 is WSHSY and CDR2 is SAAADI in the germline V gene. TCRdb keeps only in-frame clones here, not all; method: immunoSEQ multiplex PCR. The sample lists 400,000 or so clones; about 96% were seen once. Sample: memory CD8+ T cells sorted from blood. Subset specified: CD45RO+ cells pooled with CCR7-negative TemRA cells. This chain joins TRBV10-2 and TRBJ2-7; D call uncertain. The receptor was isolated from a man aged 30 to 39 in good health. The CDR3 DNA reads TGCGCCAGCAGTGAGGCTAGCTACGAGCAGTACTTC. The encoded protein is CASSEASYEQYF.